This T cell receptor (beta chain) is drawn from a study of metastatic and nonmetastatic thyroid tumors. Across the study: Malignant thyroid and benign thyroid patients provided blood and tumor or nodule tissue whose repertoires were compared. Whole-study results and caveats: Significantly greater TCR beta diversity was reportedly found in malignant thyroid tumors than in benign nodules (in blood and tumor).

Original data processing: CDR3 differences across clinicopathological groups were used to build a distant-metastasis classifier for papillary thyroid cancer. MiXCR re-clonotyped the PCR reads for TCRdb. The V and J calls were not made by the authors but by TCRdb's processing. The sample has over 20,000 clones; approximately 15% are singletons. V dropped 10 bases and J dropped 7 bases, with 19 bases sitting between them. The CDR3 has 14 residues. Germline V gene data show CDR1 as KGHDR and CDR2 as SFDVKD. This clone was observed many times. No antigen is known for it. Prior to thyroid surgery, none of the patients had received any treatment.

The rearrangement joins TRBV24-1 to TRBJ2-1; TRBD2 might be the D (7 bases). The sequence derives from a female donor with papillary thyroid cancer or a benign thyroid nodule (not recorded which). Some clones in this sample may be carry-over from other donors' samples. Material: blood. The CDR3 region is CATTQGSGGNEQFF. Here the CDR3 DNA reads TGTGCCACAACGCAGGGGTCGGGGGGAAATGAGCAGTTCTTC.